Listed here are 10 T cell receptor beta chains from one sample, sequenced in a study of blood T cell repertoires in COVID-19. Libraries were prepared by immunoSEQ multiplex PCR; TCRdb keeps only in-frame clonotypes and omits some of them. The top ten hold 2.3% of the sample, which has hundreds of thousands of clones, 87% seen once. What was sequenced was peripheral blood. The origin of the receptors is a woman aged 60 to 75 with COVID-19, enrolled during active disease.

V and J are TRBV2 and TRBJ1-1; D gene uncertain. V lost 0 bases and J 6 bases, leaving 5 bases between the germline ends. Germline V gives CDR1 SNHLY, CDR2 FYNNEI. CDR3 length equals 12 residues. The CDR3 bases are TGTGCCAGCAGTGAAGCGCGAGCTGAAGCTTTCTTT. This encodes CASSEARAEAFF.

The chain uses TRBV11-2 and TRBJ1-4, with no clear D. From germline, CDR1 is SGHAT and CDR2 FQNNGV. The CDR3 extends over 15 amino acids. V was cut by 3 bases and J by 8 bases, with 16 bases left in between. In nucleotides, the CDR3 is TGTGCCAGCAGCTTGGGGAGTCTAGTAAGCGAAAAACTGTTTTTT. Translation gives CASSLGSLVSEKLFF.

This chain uses TRBV7-8 with TRBJ2-5, with 7 bases that match TRBD1. The CDR3 totals 14 residues. The germline V gene encodes CDR1 SGHVS and CDR2 FQNEAQ. V lost 5 bases and J lost 2; bases outside the gene matches: 5. The CDR3 DNA sequence: TGTGCCAGCAGCGATCGACAGGGTCAAGAGACCCAGTACTTC. This translates into CASSDRQGQETQYF.

The gene calls are TRBV4-1 and TRBJ2-5, with D unclear. CDR3 length: 15 residues. V gave up 1 base and J gave up 4 bases, with 13 bases separating them. CDR1 is MGHRA and CDR2 is YSYEKL in the germline V gene. The CDR3 bases are TGCGCCAGCAGCCAAGGCCCGATAGAACGAGAGACCCAGTACTTC. Protein: CASSQGPIERETQYF.

The rearrangement joins TRBV19 to TRBJ2-1, with 7 bases that match TRBD1. The V and J ends lost 1 base and 7 bases, in that order; junction bases with no gene match: 4. There are 14 residues in the CDR3. The V gene's germline CDR1 is LNHDA and CDR2 SQIVND (reference sequence). The CDR3 coding sequence is TGTGCCAGTAGTATAGTGGGACAGCGGAATGAGCAGTTCTTC. It specifies CASSIVGQRNEQFF.

The chain links TRBV2 to TRBJ1-1, with TRBD1 as a possible D gene (6 bases). Trimming shortened V by 10 bases and J by 0 bases, and 21 bases separated the two germline ends. This CDR3 spans 16 amino acids. Germline V gene lookup returns CDR1 SNHLY and CDR2 FYNNEI. The CDR3 spells CANRRGARYMNTEAFF. The CDR3 DNA sequence: TGTGCCAATCGACGGGGGGCCCGCTATATGAACACTGAAGCTTTCTTT. Looking up the rest from reference TRBV2 and TRBJ1-1 gives the full variable domain: EPEVTQTPSHQVTQMGQEVILRCVPISNHLYFYWYRQILGQKVEFLVSFYNNEISEKSEIFDDQFSVERPDGSNFTLKIRSTKLEDSAMYFCANRRGARYMNTEAFFGQGTRLTVV.

The chain is built from TRBV2 and TRBJ1-5, with TRBD1 matching over 8 bases. After removal of 8 bases from V and 4 bases from J, the junction contained 7 bases not matched to a gene. The CDR3 totals 14 residues. CDR1 and CDR2 from the germline V gene are SNHLY and FYNNEI. The CDR3 here is CASGGQGINQPQHF. The CDR3, as DNA: TGTGCCAGCGGCGGACAGGGCATTAATCAGCCCCAGCATTTT.

This clone came up a few times. The chain couples TRBV28 to TRBJ2-1; TRBD2 is a possible D gene (5 bases). Trimming pared 3 bases from V and 10 bases from J, leaving 19 bases between. Germline V CDR1 and CDR2: MDHEN, SYDVKM. The length of the CDR3 is 15 residues. CDR3 sequence reads: CASSLILSRAGEQFF. CDR3 bases: TGTGCCAGCAGTTTGATCTTATCGAGGGCCGGGGAGCAGTTCTTC.

The gene calls are TRBV14 and TRBJ2-2; D may be TRBD2 (5 bases). The V and J ends lost 4 bases and 7 bases respectively, with 16 bases between them. Germline CDR1 and CDR2: SGHDN and FVKESK. This CDR3 contains 15 residues. In nucleotides, the CDR3 is TGTGCCAGCAGCCTTAGACCGGGGTCCGTCGGGGAGCTGTTTTTT. Protein sequence: CASSLRPGSVGELFF.

This chain links TRBV18 with TRBJ1-2; D might be TRBD1 (6 bases). The V end was cut by 2 bases, the J end by 3 bases, with 13 bases between. The CDR3 sequence is 15 residues long. The V gene's germline CDR1 is KGHSH and CDR2 LQKENI. The CDR3 bases are TGTGCCAGCTCACCAGAGTCGACAGGACACTATGGCTACACCTTC. Residues: CASSPESTGHYGYTF. Based on the CDR3 plus reference TRBV18 and TRBJ1-2, the full variable domain is NAGVMQNPRHLVRRRGQEARLRCSPMKGHSHVYWYRQLPEEGLKFMVYLQKENIIDESGMPKERFSAEFPKEGPSILRIQQVVRGDSAAYFCASSPESTGHYGYTFGSGTRLTVV.